The 9 T cell receptor beta chains given below trace back to one sample, sequenced in a study of T cell repertoires in ileal Crohn's disease. Generated by immunoSEQ multiplex PCR, the TCRdb table keeps only in-frame clones and is missing some. The sample lists more than 6,500 clones, 72% occurring once. The specimen was ileal tissue. The receptors originated from an adult with Crohn's disease.

The chain combines TRBV2 with TRBJ1-1; D unclear. CDR1 SNHLY and CDR2 FYNNEI come from the germline V gene. V dropped 4 bases and J dropped 2 bases, with 11 bases sitting between them. The CDR3 is 14 residues long. DNA of the CDR3: TGTGCCAGCAGTGCCAGCGCCCAAAACACTGAAGCTTTCTTT. This sequence encodes CASSASAQNTEAFF.

The chain combines TRBV6-1 with TRBJ2-5, with TRBD1 as a possible D gene (6 bases). Germline values: CDR1 MNHNS, CDR2 SASEGT. Trimming pared 1 base from V and 5 bases from J, leaving 14 bases between. The CDR3 has 15 residues. The CDR3 is CASSEERGIRETQYF. CDR3 nucleotides: TGTGCCAGCAGTGAAGAGAGGGGGATCCGGGAGACCCAGTACTTC.

The V call is TRBV2, the J call TRBJ2-2; 8 bases fit TRBD1. The CDR3 is 14 amino acids. The V segment lost 8 bases and the J segment 6 bases; nucleotides outside the gene matches: 8. CDR1 and CDR2 from the germline V gene are SNHLY and FYNNEI. CDR3 nucleotide sequence: TGTGCCAGCGAAGGACAGGGAAAGGCCGGGGAGCTGTTTTTT. This gives the protein CASEGQGKAGELFF. Full variable domain (missing parts from reference TRBV2 and TRBJ2-2): EPEVTQTPSHQVTQMGQEVILRCVPISNHLYFYWYRQILGQKVEFLVSFYNNEISEKSEIFDDQFSVERPDGSNFTLKIRSTKLEDSAMYFCASEGQGKAGELFFGEGSRLTVL.

V usage is TRBV6-1 and J usage is TRBJ1-2; tentative D call: TRBD1 (6 bases). V lost 4 bases and J lost 8, with 26 bases in between. The CDR3 totals 17 residues. The germline gives CDR1 MNHNS, CDR2 SASEGT. In DNA, the CDR3 is TGTGCCAGCAGTGCCCGAAGGGCCGGGGGGCAATTAGGAGGCTACACCTTC. The encoded protein is CASSARRAGGQLGGYTF.

V gene TRBV6-6 combines with J gene TRBJ2-3; 11 bases line up with TRBD2. From germline, CDR1 is MNHNY and CDR2 SVGAGI (reference sequence). V was pared by 6 bases and J by 4 bases, with 6 bases of the junction left unmatched. CDR3 length equals 15 residues. CDR3 nucleotide sequence: TGTGCCAGCAGCCCTAGCGGGGGGCCCTCAGATACGCAGTATTTT. Protein product: CASSPSGGPSDTQYF.

Concerning this clone itself: Other DNA sequences in the sample encode the same CDR3. J is TRBJ1-1 and V is TRBV5-1; D ambiguous. This CDR3 comprises 14 residues. Germline V gives CDR1 SGHRS, CDR2 YFSETQ. V shed 0 bases and J shed 4 bases, with 10 bases lying between them. The DNA for the CDR3 is TGCGCCAGCAGCTTGGGGGGAGTATCCACTGAAGCTTTCTTT. This gives the protein CASSLGGVSTEAFF. The whole variable domain, remainder taken from reference TRBV5-1 and TRBJ1-1, is KAGVTQTPRYLIKTRGQQVTLSCSPISGHRSVSWYQQTPGQGLQFLFEYFSETQRNKGNFPGRFSGRQFSNSRSEMNVSTLELGDSALYLCASSLGGVSTEAFFGQGTRLTVV.

J is TRBJ2-5 and V is TRBV5-4; 7 positions agree with TRBD2. After removal of 4 bases from V and 1 base from J, the junction contained 13 bases not matched to a gene. Germline V gene sequence: CDR1 SGHNT, CDR2 YYREEE (reference sequence). The CDR3 totals 17 residues. CDR3 sequence (DNA): TGTGCCAGCAGCACCCCCCGACTCGGGGGGACCCAAGAGACCCAGTACTTC. Protein product: CASSTPRLGGTQETQYF.

A word on this clone: Other nucleotide sequences in the sample specify the same CDR3. The chain couples TRBV5-1 to TRBJ2-5, with a weak D call TRBD1 (5 bases). CDR3 length: 15 residues. V lost 0 bases and J lost 5, with 14 bases in between. Germline V gives CDR1 SGHRS, CDR2 YFSETQ. In DNA form, the CDR3 reads TGCGCCAGCAGCTTGGGATCAGGGTCTTCGGAGACCCAGTACTTC. Its translation is CASSLGSGSSETQYF.

Note on this clone: At one boundary the junction diverges from the germline segment, which might be a read error. The CDR3 is CAGSEAPSMGLSNYGYTF. DNA for the CDR3: TGTGCCGGCAGTGAAGCTCCTTCCATGGGGCTATCTAACTATGGCTACACCTTC. The rearrangement links TRBV6-1 to TRBJ1-2; D is perhaps TRBD1 (5 bases). CDR1 is MNHNS and CDR2 is SASEGT in the germline V gene. The length of the CDR3 is 18 residues.